These 17 T cell receptor beta chains came from one sample sequenced in a study of control samples from healthy donors and cancer patients. Data came from immunoSEQ multiplex PCR; TCRdb stores just in-frame clones and leaves some out. The sample consists of 85,000 to 120,000 clones, about 90% of them appearing once. Sequencing input: blood. The origin of the receptors is a woman aged 18-35 years in good health.

The gene calls are TRBV19 and TRBJ1-3; a possible D gene is TRBD1 (6 bases). V lost 3 bases and J lost 0, with 15 bases in between. CDR3 length: 17 amino acids. Per the germline V gene, CDR1 is LNHDA and CDR2 is SQIVND (reference sequence). CDR3 DNA: TGTGCCAGTAGTATGTCCGGACAGCCTCTCTCTGGAAACACCATATATTTT. It codes for CASSMSGQPLSGNTIYF. The complete variable domain, with remaining parts taken from reference TRBV19 and TRBJ1-3, reads DGGITQSPKYLFRKEGQNVTLSCEQNLNHDAMYWYRQDPGQGLRLIYYSQIVNDFQKGDIAEGYSVSREKKESFPLTVTSAQKNPTAFYLCASSMSGQPLSGNTIYFGEGSWLTVV.

The rearrangement uses TRBV28 and TRBJ1-2; TRBD1 aligns across 10 bases. The CDR3 extends over 16 amino acids. V dropped 6 bases and J dropped 10; count of bases not matched to a gene: 17. Germline lookup yields CDR1 MDHEN and CDR2 SYDVKM. The CDR3, as DNA: TGTGCCAGCAGCAGCACTGACCGGGACAGGGGTGGTGACTACACCTTC. Encoded protein: CASSSTDRDRGGDYTF.

The rearrangement links TRBV10-1 to TRBJ1-2; D gene uncertain. Trimming cost V 3 bases and J 3 bases, with 17 bases left between them. Germline values: CDR1 WNHNN, CDR2 SYGVQD (reference sequence). The CDR3 loop spans 16 amino acids. The CDR3 DNA sequence: TGCGCCAGCAGTGAAAGGGTCGGCTATCAACACTATGGCTACACCTTC. Translation: CASSERVGYQHYGYTF.

The chain employs TRBV19 and TRBJ2-2; 7 positions agree with TRBD1. The CDR3 sequence is 15 residues long. Germline lookup yields CDR1 LNHDA and CDR2 SQIVND (reference sequence). V lost 6 bases to trimming and J lost 6 bases; unmatched junction nucleotides: 10. The CDR3, as DNA: TGTGCCAGTAGGAGACAGGGCGGTGTCGCCGGGGAGCTGTTTTTT. Its protein product is CASRRQGGVAGELFF.

This chain links TRBV27 with TRBJ2-7, with D maybe TRBD1 (5 bases). The V end was cut by 6 bases, the J end by 2 bases, with 17 bases between. This CDR3 has 15 amino acids. Germline V gene sequence: CDR1 MNHEY, CDR2 SMNVEV (reference sequence). The CDR3 here is CASRRIGVSAYEQYF. The CDR3 region has the DNA TGTGCCAGCAGGCGGATAGGGGTATCGGCCTACGAGCAGTACTTC.

The chain joins TRBV12-3 or TRBV12-4 to TRBJ1-2; D unresolved. The CDR3 spans 13 residues. V gave up 6 bases and J gave up 3 bases, with 11 bases separating them. This CDR3 reads CASSTGSYYGYTF. The CDR3 DNA follows: TGTGCCAGCAGCACGGGATCCTACTATGGCTACACCTTC.

This sequence joins TRBV18 and TRBJ1-5; no clear D. Trimming pared 5 bases from V and 5 bases from J, leaving 13 bases between. Per germline, CDR1 KGHSH and CDR2 LQKENI. The CDR3 runs 14 residues. The CDR3 sequence: CASSESGNDQPQHF. The CDR3 DNA is TGTGCCAGCTCAGAGTCCGGTAACGATCAGCCCCAGCATTTT.

CDR3 residues: CASSFRGQSPLHF. The DNA for the CDR3 is TGTGCCAGCAGTTTTAGGGGGCAATCACCCCTCCACTTT. The gene calls are TRBV27 and TRBJ1-6; TRBD1 agrees at 7 bases. Trimming at V came to 3 bases and at J to 10 bases, leaving 3 bases not matched to a gene. The CDR3 covers 13 residues. CDR1 and CDR2 from the germline V gene are MNHEY and SMNVEV (reference sequence).

The chain links TRBV13 to TRBJ1-2; 10 bases are shared with TRBD1. The CDR3 is 14 residues long. The germline CDR1 and CDR2 sequences are PRHDT and FYEKMQ (reference sequence). V shed 3 bases and J 6 bases; nucleotides not matched to a gene: 4. The CDR3 DNA reads as TGTGCCAGCAGCTTCGGGACAGGGGCTGATGGCTACACCTTC. Translated: CASSFGTGADGYTF. Filled out from reference TRBV13 and TRBJ1-2, the complete variable domain reads AAGVIQSPRHLIKEKRETATLKCYPIPRHDTVYWYQQGPGQDPQFLISFYEKMQSDKGSIPDRFSAQQFSDYHSELNMSSLELGDSALYFCASSFGTGADGYTFGSGTRLTVV.

The CDR3 nucleotides read TGTGCCAGCAGCCCCCATAGGGGGGCGCAAGCTGAAGCTTTCTTT. This codes for CASSPHRGAQAEAFF. V is TRBV3-1 (or the pseudogene TRBV3-2) and J is TRBJ1-1; weak D call: TRBD1 (6 bases). The germline CDR1 and CDR2 sequences are LGHDT and YNNKEL (reference sequence). V was pared by 4 bases and J by 6 bases, with 18 bases between. The CDR3 sequence is 15 residues long.

Worth noting for this clone: An end of the junction does not agree with germline; a read error may underlie this. The chain joins TRBV29-1 to TRBJ1-1, with D tentatively TRBD1 (5 bases). Per the germline V gene, CDR1 is SQVTM and CDR2 is ANQGSEA. The CDR3 loop spans 8 amino acids. In DNA form, the CDR3 reads TGCAGCGCTACGCCCGGGGGCTTT. Its translation: CSATPGGF.

This sequence joins TRBV7-6 and TRBJ2-4; 9 bases align to TRBD1. CDR3 length: 17 residues. Germline CDR1 is SGHVS and CDR2 is FNYEAQ. Losses at the gene ends were 5 bases for V and 8 bases for J; bases not matched to a gene: 16. CDR3 amino acids: CASSRNALGQGSYIQYF. In DNA form, the CDR3 reads TGTGCCAGCAGCCGTAACGCACTGGGACAGGGAAGTTACATTCAGTACTTC.

The chain is built from TRBV29-1 and TRBJ2-5; no definite D call. Trimming removed 5 bases from V and 5 bases from J, with 12 bases in between. The CDR3 consists of 12 residues. Per the germline V gene, CDR1 is SQVTM and CDR2 is ANQGSEA. The CDR3 reads CSVRQVGETQYF. The CDR3 bases are TGCAGCGTTCGGCAGGTGGGGGAGACCCAGTACTTC.

V and J are TRBV6-5 and TRBJ2-7; TRBD2 matches 7 bases. V lost 9 bases and J lost 2; bases outside the gene matches: 4. There are 12 residues in the CDR3. Germline V lookup: CDR1 MNHEY, CDR2 SVGAGI. The CDR3 region is CASYSGPYEQYF. DNA for the CDR3: TGTGCCAGTTATAGCGGGCCCTACGAGCAGTACTTC.

The chain employs TRBV19 and TRBJ1-4; TRBD1 matches at 9 bases. The trim removed 5 bases at V and 7 bases at J, leaving 5 bases unmatched. There are 14 residues in the CDR3. Germline V gene lookup returns CDR1 LNHDA and CDR2 SQIVND (reference sequence). The CDR3 is CASSPQGASEKLFF. The CDR3 DNA reads as TGTGCCAGTAGTCCACAGGGGGCAAGTGAAAAACTGTTTTTT.

This chain joins TRBV5-4 and TRBJ1-1; D unclear. V lost 3 bases and J 3 bases, leaving 9 bases between the germline ends. Germline V gene data show CDR1 as SGHNT and CDR2 as YYREEE (reference sequence). The CDR3 extends over 13 amino acids. This CDR3 is CASSWDTDTEAFF. The CDR3 DNA is TGTGCCAGCAGCTGGGATACCGACACTGAAGCTTTCTTT. The variable domain in full, completed from reference TRBV5-4 and TRBJ1-1, reads ETGVTQSPTHLIKTRGQQVTLRCSSQSGHNTVSWYQQALGQGPQFIFQYYREEENGRGNFPPRFSGLQFPNYSSELNVNALELDDSALYLCASSWDTDTEAFFGQGTRLTVV.

The chain employs TRBV6-1 and TRBJ2-7; D is unresolved. Between the trimmed V and J ends, which lost 3 bases and 0 bases, there was a span of 12 bases. Germline V CDR1 and CDR2: MNHNS, SASEGT. This CDR3 has 15 amino acids. CDR3 in amino acids: CASSDTRVTSYEQYF. DNA for the CDR3: TGTGCCAGCAGTGACACCCGGGTCACCTCCTACGAGCAGTACTTC.